This section outlines one T cell receptor (beta chain) sequence together with its context. The data were obtained in a study of blood T cell dynamics during melanoma immunotherapy. The time point here: week 3, after first cycle of checkpoint inhibitor. Apart from a couple of fast progressors, RECIST 1.1 response was judged 12 weeks post-infusion. Clones were read by immunoSEQ multiplex PCR, and TCRdb kept only the in-frame ones, dropping some. The sample contains about 19,000 clones, roughly nine tenths of which appear only once. This TCR derives from a human donor with melanoma. This material consisted of blood, taken from a patient treated with checkpoint blockade.

This CDR3 is CASSLSGRLQETQYF. Here the CDR3 DNA reads TGTGCCAGCAGTTTATCTGGCAGACTACAAGAGACCCAGTACTTC. This chain connects TRBV27 to TRBJ2-5; the D gene is possibly TRBD2 (5 bases). Germline CDR1 reads MNHEY; CDR2 reads SMNVEV (reference sequence). This CDR3 has 15 residues. With 0 bases removed from V and 2 bases from J, the gap between germline ends came to 10 bases.